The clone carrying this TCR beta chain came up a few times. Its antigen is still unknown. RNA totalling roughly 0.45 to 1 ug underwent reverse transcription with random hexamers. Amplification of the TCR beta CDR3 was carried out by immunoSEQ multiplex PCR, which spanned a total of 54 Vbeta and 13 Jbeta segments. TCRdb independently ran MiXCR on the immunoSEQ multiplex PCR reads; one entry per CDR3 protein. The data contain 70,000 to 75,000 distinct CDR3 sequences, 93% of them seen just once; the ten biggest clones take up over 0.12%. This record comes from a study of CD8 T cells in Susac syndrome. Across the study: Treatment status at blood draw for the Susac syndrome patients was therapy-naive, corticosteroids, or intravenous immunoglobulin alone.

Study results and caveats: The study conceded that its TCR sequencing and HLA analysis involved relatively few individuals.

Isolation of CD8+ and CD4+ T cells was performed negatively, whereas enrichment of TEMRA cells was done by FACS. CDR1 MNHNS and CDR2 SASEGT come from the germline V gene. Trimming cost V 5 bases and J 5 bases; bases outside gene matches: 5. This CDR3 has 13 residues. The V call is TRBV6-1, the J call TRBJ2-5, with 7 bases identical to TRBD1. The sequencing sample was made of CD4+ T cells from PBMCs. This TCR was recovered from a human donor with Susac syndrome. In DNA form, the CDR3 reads TGTGCCAGCAGTAAGGGACAGCCGGAGACCCAGTACTTC. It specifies CASSKGQPETQYF.